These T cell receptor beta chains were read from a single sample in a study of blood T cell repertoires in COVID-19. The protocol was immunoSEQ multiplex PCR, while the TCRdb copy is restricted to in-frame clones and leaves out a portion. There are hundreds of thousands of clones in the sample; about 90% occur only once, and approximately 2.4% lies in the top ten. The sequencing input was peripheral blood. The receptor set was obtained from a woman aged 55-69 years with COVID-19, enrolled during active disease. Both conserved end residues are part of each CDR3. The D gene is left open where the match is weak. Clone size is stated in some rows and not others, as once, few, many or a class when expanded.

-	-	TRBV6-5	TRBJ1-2	TGTGCCAGCAGTAAGGACGGGATGAATAGCTATGGCTACACCTTC	CASSKDGMNSYGYTF
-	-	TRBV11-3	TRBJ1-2	TGTGCCAGCAGCTTGGGGGGAAATGGCTACACCTTC	CASSLGGNGYTF
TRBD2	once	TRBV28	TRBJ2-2	TGTGCCAGCAGTTTAAGATTTCGATACTGGACTAGCGGGGGCCAGAACACCGGGGAGCTGTTTTTT	CASSLRFRYWTSGGQNTGELFF
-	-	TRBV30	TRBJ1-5	TGTGCCTGGAGTGTCGGGCAGGGCTATCAGCCCCAGCATTTT	CAWSVGQGYQPQHF
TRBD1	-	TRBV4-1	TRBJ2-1	TGCGCCAGCAGCTATAACGAGGGGGCCCTTAACAATGAGCAGTTCTTC	CASSYNEGALNNEQFF
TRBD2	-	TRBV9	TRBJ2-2	TGTGCCAGCAGCATGACTAGCGGGGGCGCGAACACCGGGGAGCTGTTTTTT	CASSMTSGGANTGELFF
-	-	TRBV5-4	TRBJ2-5	TGTGCCAGCAGCTTGAGTGGCGGGGTCGGGGAGACCCAGTACTTC	CASSLSGGVGETQYF
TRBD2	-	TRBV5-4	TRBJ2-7	TGTGCCAGCCGAAATTCCGGGACTAGAGGGTCAAACGAGCAGTACTTC	CASRNSGTRGSNEQYF
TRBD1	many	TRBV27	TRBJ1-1	TGTGCCAGCAGTTGGGCAGGGGGGACCACTGAAGCTTTCTTT	CASSWAGGTTEAFF
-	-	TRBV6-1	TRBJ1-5	TGTGCCAGCAGTGAAGAACAGGGCTGGCGGCAGCCCCAGCATTTT	CASSEEQGWRQPQHF
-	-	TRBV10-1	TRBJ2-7	TGCGCCAGCAGTGATGGGCCCTACGAGCAGTACTTC	CASSDGPYEQYF
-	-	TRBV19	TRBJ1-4	TGTGCCACCCTCAGACCAGCGGGTGAAAAACTGTTTTTT	CATLRPAGEKLFF
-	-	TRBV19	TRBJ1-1	TGTGCCAGTACCCCTCTGGGGGGAGGGAACACTGAAGCTTTCTTT	CASTPLGGGNTEAFF
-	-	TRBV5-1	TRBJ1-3	TGCGCCAGCAGCTTGTCCCAATACAGCTCTGGAAACACCATATATTTT	CASSLSQYSSGNTIYF
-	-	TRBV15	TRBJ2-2	TGTGCCACCAGCAGACTATCTAACACCGGGGAGCTGTTTTTT	CATSRLSNTGELFF
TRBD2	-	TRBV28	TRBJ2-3	TGTGCCAGCATGGGACTAGCGGAGCTCACAGATACGCAGTATTTT	CASMGLAELTDTQYF
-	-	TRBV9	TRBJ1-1	TGTGCCAGCAGCCCGACCCTGACATCGAACACTGAAGCTTTCTTT	CASSPTLTSNTEAFF
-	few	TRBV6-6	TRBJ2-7	TGTGCCAGCAGCGATACTGGGGGGAGGTCCTACGAGCAGTACTTC	CASSDTGGRSYEQYF
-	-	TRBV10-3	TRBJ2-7	TGTGCCATCAGAAGAGACACCGGTGCCTACGAGCAGTACTTC	CAIRRDTGAYEQYF
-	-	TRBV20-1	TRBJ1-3	TGCAGTGCTAGTACAGGCCGCTCTGGAAACACCATATATTTT	CSASTGRSGNTIYF